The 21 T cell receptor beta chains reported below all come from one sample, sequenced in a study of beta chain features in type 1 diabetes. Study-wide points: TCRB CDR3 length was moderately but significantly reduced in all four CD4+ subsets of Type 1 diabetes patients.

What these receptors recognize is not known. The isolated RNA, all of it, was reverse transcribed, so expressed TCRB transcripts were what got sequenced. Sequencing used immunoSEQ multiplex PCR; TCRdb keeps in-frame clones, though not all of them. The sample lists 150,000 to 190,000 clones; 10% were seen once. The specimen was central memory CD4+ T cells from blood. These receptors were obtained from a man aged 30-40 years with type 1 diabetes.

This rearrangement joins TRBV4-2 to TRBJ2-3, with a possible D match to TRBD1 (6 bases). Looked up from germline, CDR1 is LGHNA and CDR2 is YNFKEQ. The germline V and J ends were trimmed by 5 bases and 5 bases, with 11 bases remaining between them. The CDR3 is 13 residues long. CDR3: CASSLGGIDTQYF. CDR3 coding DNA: TGTGCCAGCAGCTTAGGGGGAATAGATACGCAGTATTTT.

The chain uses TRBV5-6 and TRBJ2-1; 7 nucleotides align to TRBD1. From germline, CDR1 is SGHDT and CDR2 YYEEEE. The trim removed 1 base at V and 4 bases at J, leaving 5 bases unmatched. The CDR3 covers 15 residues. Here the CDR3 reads CASSLPGQTYNEQFF. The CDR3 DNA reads TGTGCCAGCAGCTTGCCGGGACAGACGTACAATGAGCAGTTCTTC.

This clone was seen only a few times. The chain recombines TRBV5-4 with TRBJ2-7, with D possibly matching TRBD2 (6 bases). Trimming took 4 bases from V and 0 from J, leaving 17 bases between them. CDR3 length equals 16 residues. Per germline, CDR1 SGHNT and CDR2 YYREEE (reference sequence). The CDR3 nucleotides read TGTGCCAGCAGCAAGGATGGAGCTAGCGCCTCCTACGAGCAGTACTTC. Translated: CASSKDGASASYEQYF.

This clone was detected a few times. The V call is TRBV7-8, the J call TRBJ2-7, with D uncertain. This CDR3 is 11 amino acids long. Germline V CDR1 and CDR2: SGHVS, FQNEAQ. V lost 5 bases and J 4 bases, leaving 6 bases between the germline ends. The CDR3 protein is CASSAQYEQYF. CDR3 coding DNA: TGTGCCAGCAGCGCACAATACGAGCAGTACTTC.

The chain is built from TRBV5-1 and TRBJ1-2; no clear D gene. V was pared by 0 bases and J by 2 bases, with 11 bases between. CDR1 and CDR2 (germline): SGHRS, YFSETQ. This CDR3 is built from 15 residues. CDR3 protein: CASSLVTGNNYGYTF. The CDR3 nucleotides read TGCGCCAGCAGCTTGGTAACGGGGAACAACTATGGCTACACCTTC.

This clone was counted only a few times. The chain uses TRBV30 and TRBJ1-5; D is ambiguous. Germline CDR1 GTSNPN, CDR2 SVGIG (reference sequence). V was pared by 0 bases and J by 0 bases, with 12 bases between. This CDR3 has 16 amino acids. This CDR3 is CAWSVSEGYSNQPQHF. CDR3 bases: TGTGCCTGGAGTGTAAGCGAGGGATATAGCAATCAGCCCCAGCATTTT.

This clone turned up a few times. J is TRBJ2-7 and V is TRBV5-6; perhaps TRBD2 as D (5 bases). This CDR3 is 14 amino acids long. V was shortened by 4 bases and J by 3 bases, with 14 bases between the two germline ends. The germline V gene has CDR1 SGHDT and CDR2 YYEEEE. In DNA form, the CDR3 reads TGTGCCAGCAGCGGAGGAGCCCTTTTCTACGAGCAGTACTTC. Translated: CASSGGALFYEQYF.

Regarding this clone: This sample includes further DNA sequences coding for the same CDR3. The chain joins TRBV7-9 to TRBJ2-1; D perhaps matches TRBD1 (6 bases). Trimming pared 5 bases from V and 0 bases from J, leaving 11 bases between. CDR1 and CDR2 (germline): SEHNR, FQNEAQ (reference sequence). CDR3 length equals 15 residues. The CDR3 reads CASSPRGSSYNEQFF. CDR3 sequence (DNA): TGTGCCAGCAGCCCAAGGGGGAGCTCCTACAATGAGCAGTTCTTC.

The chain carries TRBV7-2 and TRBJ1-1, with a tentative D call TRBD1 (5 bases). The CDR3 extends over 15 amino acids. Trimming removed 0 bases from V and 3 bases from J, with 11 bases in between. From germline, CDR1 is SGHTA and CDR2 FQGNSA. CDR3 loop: CASSLAVTGDTEAFF. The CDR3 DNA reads TGTGCCAGCAGCTTAGCCGTGACGGGGGACACTGAAGCTTTCTTT.

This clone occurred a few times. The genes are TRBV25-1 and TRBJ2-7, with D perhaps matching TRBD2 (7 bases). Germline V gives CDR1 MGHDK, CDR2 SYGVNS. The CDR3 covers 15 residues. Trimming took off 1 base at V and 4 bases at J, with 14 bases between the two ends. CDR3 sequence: CASSEWGGGTYEQYF. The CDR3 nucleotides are TGTGCCAGCAGTGAATGGGGAGGGGGGACTTACGAGCAGTACTTC.

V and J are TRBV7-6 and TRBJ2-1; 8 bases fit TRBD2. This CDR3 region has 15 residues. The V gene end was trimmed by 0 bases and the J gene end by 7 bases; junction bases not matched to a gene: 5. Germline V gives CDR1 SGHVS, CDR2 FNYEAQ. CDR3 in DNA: TGTGCCAGCAGCTTAGCAGCGGGAGCTTCTAATGAGCAGTTCTTC. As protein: CASSLAAGASNEQFF.

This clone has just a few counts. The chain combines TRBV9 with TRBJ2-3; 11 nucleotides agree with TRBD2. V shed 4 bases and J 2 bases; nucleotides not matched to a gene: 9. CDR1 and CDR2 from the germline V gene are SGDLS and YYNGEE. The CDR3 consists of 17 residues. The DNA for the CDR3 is TGTGCCAGCAGCCAGCAGGGACTAGCGGCAAACACAGATACGCAGTATTTT. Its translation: CASSQQGLAANTDTQYF.

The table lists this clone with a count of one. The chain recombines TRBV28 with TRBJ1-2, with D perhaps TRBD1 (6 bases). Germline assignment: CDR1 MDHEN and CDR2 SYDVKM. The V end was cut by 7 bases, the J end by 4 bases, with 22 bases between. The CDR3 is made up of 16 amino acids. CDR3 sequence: CASTLGSMGHRYGYTF. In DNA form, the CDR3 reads TGTGCCAGCACTTTGGGTTCGATGGGACACCGCTATGGCTACACCTTC.

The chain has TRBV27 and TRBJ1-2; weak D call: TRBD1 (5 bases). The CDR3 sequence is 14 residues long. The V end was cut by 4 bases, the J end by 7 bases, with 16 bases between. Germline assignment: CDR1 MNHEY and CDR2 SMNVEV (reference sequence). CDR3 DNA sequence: TGTGCCAGCAGTTCACACGGGGGAGGAACTGGCTACACCTTC. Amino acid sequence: CASSSHGGGTGYTF.

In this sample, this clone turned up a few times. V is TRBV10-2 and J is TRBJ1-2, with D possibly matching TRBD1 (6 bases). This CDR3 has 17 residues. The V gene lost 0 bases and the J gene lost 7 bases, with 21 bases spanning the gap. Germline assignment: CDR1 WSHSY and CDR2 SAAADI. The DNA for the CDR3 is TGCGCCAGCAGTGAGTCGGTATACAGGGATGCATATTCTGGCTACACCTTC. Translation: CASSESVYRDAYSGYTF.

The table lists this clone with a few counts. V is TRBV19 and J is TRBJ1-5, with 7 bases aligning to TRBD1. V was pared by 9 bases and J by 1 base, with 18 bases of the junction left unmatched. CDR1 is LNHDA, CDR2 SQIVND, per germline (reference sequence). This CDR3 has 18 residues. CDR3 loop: CASRLDRAAETSNQPQHF. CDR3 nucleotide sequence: TGTGCCAGCAGACTCGACAGGGCTGCGGAAACGAGCAATCAGCCCCAGCATTTT.

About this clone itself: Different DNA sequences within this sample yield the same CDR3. CDR3 protein: CASSVEGQGREKLFF. The CDR3 bases are TGTGCCAGCAGCGTAGAGGGACAGGGTCGCGAAAAACTGTTTTTT. The V call is TRBV9, the J call TRBJ1-4; the match to TRBD1 covers 9 bases. V gave up 0 bases and J gave up 8 bases; unmatched junction bases: 5. The CDR3 has 15 amino acids. Germline-derived CDR1 and CDR2 are SGDLS and YYNGEE.

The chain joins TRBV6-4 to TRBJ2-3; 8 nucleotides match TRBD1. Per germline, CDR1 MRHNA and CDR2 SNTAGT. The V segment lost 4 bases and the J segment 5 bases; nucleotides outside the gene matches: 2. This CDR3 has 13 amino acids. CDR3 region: CASSGDRGDTQYF. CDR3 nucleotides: TGTGCCAGCAGTGGCGACAGGGGAGATACGCAGTATTTT.

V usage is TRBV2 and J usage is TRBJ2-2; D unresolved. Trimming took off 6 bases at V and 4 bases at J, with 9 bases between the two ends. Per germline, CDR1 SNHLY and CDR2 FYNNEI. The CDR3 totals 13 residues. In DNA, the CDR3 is TGTGCCAGCAGAGAGGAGCCCACCGGGGAGCTGTTTTTT. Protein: CASREEPTGELFF.

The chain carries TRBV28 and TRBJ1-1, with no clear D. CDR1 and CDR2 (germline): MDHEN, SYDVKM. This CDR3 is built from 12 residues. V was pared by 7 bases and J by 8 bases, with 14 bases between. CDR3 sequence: CASNALGGEAFF. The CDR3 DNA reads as TGTGCCAGCAACGCACTAGGAGGCGAAGCTTTCTTT. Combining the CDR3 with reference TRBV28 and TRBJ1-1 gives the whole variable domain DVKVTQSSRYLVKRTGEKVFLECVQDMDHENMFWYRQDPGLGLRLIYFSYDVKMKEKGDIPEGYSVSREKKERFSLILESASTNQTSMYLCASNALGGEAFFGQGTRLTVV.

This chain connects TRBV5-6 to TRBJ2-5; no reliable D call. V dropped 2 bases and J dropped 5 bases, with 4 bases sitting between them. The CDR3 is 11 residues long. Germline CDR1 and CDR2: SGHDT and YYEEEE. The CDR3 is CASSFRETQYF. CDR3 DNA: TGTGCCAGCAGCTTCCGGGAGACCCAGTACTTC. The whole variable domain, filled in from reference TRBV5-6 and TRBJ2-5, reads DAGVTQSPTHLIKTRGQQVTLRCSPKSGHDTVSWYQQALGQGPQFIFQYYEEEERQRGNFPDRFSGHQFPNYSSELNVNALLLGDSALYLCASSFRETQYFGPGTRLLVL.